This T cell receptor beta chain stems from a study of cytotoxic CD8 clonotypes in ibrutinib-treated CLL. The overall study: Sequencing produced an average of around 260,000 productive templates and 94,082 productive rearrangements per sample. Study observations and caveats: The study found clonality rose at ibrutinib response, then fell toward baseline at progression.

Germline lookup yields CDR1 SGDLS and CDR2 YYNGEE. The germline V and J ends were trimmed by 0 bases and 3 bases, with 10 bases remaining between them. The CDR3 contains 14 residues. To note about this clone: No antigen is known for it.

The protocol was immunoSEQ multiplex PCR, while the TCRdb copy is restricted to in-frame clones and leaves out a portion. The sample lists about 50,000 clones, approximately 75% seen once, with roughly two fifths in the top ten. The V gene is TRBV9, the J gene TRBJ2-7; a weak D match, TRBD2 (6 bases). This receptor was identified in a human donor with chronic lymphocytic leukemia. This specimen was PBMCs, taken after 12 months of ibrutinib treatment. CDR3 residues: CASSVAPGDYEQYF. In DNA, the CDR3 is TGTGCCAGCAGCGTAGCCCCGGGGGACTACGAGCAGTACTTC. Supplemented by reference TRBV9 and TRBJ2-7, the full variable domain reads DSGVTQTPKHLITATGQRVTLRCSPRSGDLSVYWYQQSLDQGLQFLIQYYNGEERAKGNILERFSAQQFPDLHSELNLSSLELGDSALYFCASSVAPGDYEQYFGPGTRLTVT.